This entry is about one T cell receptor beta chain. Its antigen is still unknown. Per-base quality was not reported, and no clone a single base away is much larger than it. From the cysteine through the phenylalanine, the CDR3 covers 16 amino acids. Only CDR3 DNA remains: 48 bases, in frame from the first base. As encoded in the germline V gene, CDR1 is SQVTM while CDR2 is ANQGSEA. From V the trimming removes 7 bases and from J it removes 6 bases, while the gene matches leave 18 bases of the junction unaccounted for. The donors belonged to the validation cohort of about 110 subjects, which was separate from the roughly 700-subject first cohort. Libraries were built with the immunoSEQ multiplex PCR assay. Regarding the original processing steps: A statistical classification framework was developed to diagnose cytomegalovirus status using the catalog of TCR beta chain sequences. TCRdb provides this immuneACCESS table in a form limited to in-frame rearrangements. Some clones are lacking; in checked studies, under half of them reflect an unresolved V gene, and why the rest are absent is not known. Clone size and the V and J calls come from that table; the DNA yielded D and trimming. The sample profile shows 150,000 to 200,000 clones; about 79% of them were found once. The ten biggest clones cover roughly an eighth of the sample.

These data are taken from a study of cytomegalovirus exposure and HLA in healthy donors (dated by TCRdb to the late 2010s). Context from the whole study: According to a later analysis, one platform produced both the roughly 110 validation repertoires and the 666 repertoires of the first cohort. The study aimed to test whether cataloging public T cell receptors could reveal signatures of past pathogen exposure. Besides the first cohort of hundreds of subjects, a separate validation cohort made up of 90 to 150 different subjects was used. To predict cytomegalovirus infection status, the study brought together high-throughput TCR immunosequencing, statistical association of individual TCRs with disease status, and machine learning. Paper-wide results and their limitations: The classifier was reported to diagnose cytomegalovirus status with high specificity and sensitivity in both the original cohort and the validation cohort. Three of the identified cytomegalovirus-associated TCR beta chains were confirmed in vitro to be specific for cytomegalovirus antigens. In the study, around 160 TCR beta chains were listed as associated with cytomegalovirus. Most TCR sequences were seen in very few donors, while some public TCRs were found in many individuals. All 120 or so repertoires were used to score co-occurrence in the validation cohort in a later analysis, because that analysis had no HLA typing for the cohort. A later analysis found that TCRs clustered in the first cohort also tended to co-occur in the 120 or so validation repertoires, with about 94% of cluster scores above 0. It was suggested by the authors that the approach could potentially be generalized to other disease states and immunological phenotypes.

This TCR derives from a woman aged 25 to 39 in good health and CMV-seropositive. The rearranged segments are TRBV29-1 and TRBJ1-5, with 7 bases aligning to TRBD1. Sample: PBMCs. The nucleotide sequence is TGCAGCGCCGTCGAATGGGGCGCAGGGGGGACTCAGCCCCAGCATTTT. This is translated as CSAVEWGAGGTQPQHF.